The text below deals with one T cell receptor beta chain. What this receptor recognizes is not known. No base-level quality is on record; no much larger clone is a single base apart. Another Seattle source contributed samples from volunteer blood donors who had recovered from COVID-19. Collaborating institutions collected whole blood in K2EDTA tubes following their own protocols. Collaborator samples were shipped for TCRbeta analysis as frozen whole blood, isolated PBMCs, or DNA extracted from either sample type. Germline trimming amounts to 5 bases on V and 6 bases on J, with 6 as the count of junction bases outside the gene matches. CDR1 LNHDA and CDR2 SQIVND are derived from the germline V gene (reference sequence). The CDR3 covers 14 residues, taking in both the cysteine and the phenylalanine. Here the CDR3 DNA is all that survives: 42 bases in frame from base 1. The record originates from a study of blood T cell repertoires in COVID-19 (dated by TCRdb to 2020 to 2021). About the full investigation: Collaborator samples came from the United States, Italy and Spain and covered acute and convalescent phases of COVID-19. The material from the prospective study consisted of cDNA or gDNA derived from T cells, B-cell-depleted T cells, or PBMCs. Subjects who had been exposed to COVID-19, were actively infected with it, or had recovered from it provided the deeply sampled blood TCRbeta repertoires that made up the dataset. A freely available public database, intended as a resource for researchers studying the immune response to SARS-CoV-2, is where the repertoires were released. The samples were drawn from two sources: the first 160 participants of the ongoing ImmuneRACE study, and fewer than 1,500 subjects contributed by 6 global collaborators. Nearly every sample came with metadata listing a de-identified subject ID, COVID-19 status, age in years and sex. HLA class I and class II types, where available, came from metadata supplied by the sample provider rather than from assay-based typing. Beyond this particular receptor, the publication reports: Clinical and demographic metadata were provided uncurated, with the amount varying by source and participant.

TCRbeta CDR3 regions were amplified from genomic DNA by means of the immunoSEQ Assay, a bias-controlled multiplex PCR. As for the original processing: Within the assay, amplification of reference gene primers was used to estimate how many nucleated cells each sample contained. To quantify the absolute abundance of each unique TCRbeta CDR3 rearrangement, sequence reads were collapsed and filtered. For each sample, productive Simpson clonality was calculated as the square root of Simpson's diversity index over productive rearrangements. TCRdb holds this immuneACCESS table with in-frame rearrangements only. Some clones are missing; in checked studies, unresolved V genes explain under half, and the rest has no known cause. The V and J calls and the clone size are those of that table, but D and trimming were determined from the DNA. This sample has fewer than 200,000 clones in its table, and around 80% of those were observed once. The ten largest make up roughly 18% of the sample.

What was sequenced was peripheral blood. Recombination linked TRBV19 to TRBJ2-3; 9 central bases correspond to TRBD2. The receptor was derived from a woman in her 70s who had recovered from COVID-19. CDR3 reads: CASSWRGGTDTQYF. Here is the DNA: TGTGCCAGTAGTTGGCGGGGGGGGACGGATACGCAGTATTTT. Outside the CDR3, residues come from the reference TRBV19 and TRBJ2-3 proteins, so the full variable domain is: DGGITQSPKYLFRKEGQNVTLSCEQNLNHDAMYWYRQDPGQGLRLIYYSQIVNDFQKGDIAEGYSVSREKKESFPLTVTSAQKNPTAFYLCASSWRGGTDTQYFGPGTRLTVL.